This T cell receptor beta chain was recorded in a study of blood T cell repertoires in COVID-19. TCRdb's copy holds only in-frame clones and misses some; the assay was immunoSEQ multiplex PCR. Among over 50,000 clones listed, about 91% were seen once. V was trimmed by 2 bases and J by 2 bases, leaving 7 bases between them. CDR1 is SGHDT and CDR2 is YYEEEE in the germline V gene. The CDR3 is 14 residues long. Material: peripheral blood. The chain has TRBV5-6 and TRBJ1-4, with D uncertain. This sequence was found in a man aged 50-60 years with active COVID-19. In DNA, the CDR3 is TGTGCCAGCAGCTTCTGGGCTACTAATGAAAAACTGTTTTTT. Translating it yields CASSFWATNEKLFF.